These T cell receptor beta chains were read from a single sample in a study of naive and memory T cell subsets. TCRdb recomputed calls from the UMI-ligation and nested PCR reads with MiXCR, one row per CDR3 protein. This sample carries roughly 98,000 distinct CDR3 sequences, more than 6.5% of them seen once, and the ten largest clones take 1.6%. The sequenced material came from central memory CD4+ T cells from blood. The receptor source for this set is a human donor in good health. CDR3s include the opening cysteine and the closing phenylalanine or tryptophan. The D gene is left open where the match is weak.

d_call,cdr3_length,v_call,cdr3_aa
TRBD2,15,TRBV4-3,CASSATSGSYNEQFF
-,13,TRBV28,CASSSDPNQPQHF
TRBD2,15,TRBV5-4,CASRAGLAVNNEQFF
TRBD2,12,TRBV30,CAGGRDSYEQYF
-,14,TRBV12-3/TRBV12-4,CASSLGARNQPQHF
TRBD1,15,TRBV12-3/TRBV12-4,CASSPPGQGPQPQHF
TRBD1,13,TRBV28,CASLQGAVAEAFF
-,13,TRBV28,CASSSPDSHEQYF
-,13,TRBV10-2,CASSRSVQETQYF
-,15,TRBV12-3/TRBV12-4,CASSLDSHSGNEQFF
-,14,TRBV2,CASKEAAGVYEQYF
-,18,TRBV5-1,CASSFDGNSPIGNYGYTF
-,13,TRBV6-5,CASSYPERETQYF
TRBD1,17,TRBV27,CASSSLRDSTHHGEAFF
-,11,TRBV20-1,CSARSGYEQYF
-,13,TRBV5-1,CASRLEIDRGYTF
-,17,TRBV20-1,CSASTAGGVLAKNIQYF
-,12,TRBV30,CAWSVGYTEAFF
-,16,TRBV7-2,CASSNLRTAGSSPLHF
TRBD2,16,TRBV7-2,CASSLGFDGRAPEQYF
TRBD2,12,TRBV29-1,CSGPGRAGEQFF
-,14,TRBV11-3,CASKGQTNTGELFF
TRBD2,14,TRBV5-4,CASSFSGSYNEQFF
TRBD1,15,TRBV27,CASSLSRAGGSPLHF
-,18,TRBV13,CASSLGRLGSSYNSPLHF
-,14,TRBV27,CASSYRDSNSPLHF
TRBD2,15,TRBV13,CASSFRLAGAYEQYF